This TCR beta chain was recorded in a study of blood T cell repertoires in COVID-19. Study-wide context: COVID-19 samples from acute and convalescent phases originated in the United States, Italy and Spain. T cells, B-cell-depleted T cells, or PBMCs provided the cDNA or gDNA that served as material.

Germline lookup yields CDR1 SGHRS and CDR2 YFSETQ. This CDR3 spans 15 amino acids. Unmatched junction bases numbered 5, after V lost 0 bases and J lost 4 bases. Under the authors' procedure: Cell counts per sample came from amplifying reference gene primers. Assay: immunoSEQ multiplex PCR; the TCRdb copy retains only in-frame clones and omits some. The V and J calls and clone size come from that table; D and trimming were worked out from the DNA. Of 150,000 to 200,000 clones in the sample, approximately 80% were seen once. Followed over time, Seattle patients had been enrolled while infection was active.

The sequenced sample consisted of peripheral blood. The V gene is TRBV5-1, the J gene TRBJ2-7; 9 bases match TRBD1. The clonotype was recovered from a man in his 60s with COVID-19, enrolled during active disease. The CDR3 nucleotides read TGCGCCAGCAGCTTGGGGGGGACAGGGCTTTACGAGCAGTACTTC. It specifies CASSLGGTGLYEQYF.